The 21 T cell receptor beta chains in this list originate from one sample, sequenced in a study of blood T cell repertoires in COVID-19. Assay: immunoSEQ multiplex PCR; the TCRdb copy retains only in-frame clones and omits some. The table shows just over 300,000 clones, with about nine tenths occurring only once. The source material was PBMCs or T cells enriched from blood (not recorded which). Every receptor here comes from a man younger than 40 who had recovered from COVID-19.

This sequence joins TRBV7-9 and TRBJ2-7; unclear D gene. Trimming left V 3 bases short and J 2 bases short, with 8 bases between. The CDR3 has 13 amino acids. Germline-derived CDR1 and CDR2 are SEHNR and FQNEAQ (reference sequence). CDR3 nucleotides: TGTGCCAGCAGCTTGACGGAGACCTACGAGCAGTACTTC. The encoded protein is CASSLTETYEQYF. Full variable domain (rest looked up from reference TRBV7-9 and TRBJ2-7): DTGVSQNPRHKITKRGQNVTFRCDPISEHNRLYWYRQTLGQGPEFLTYFQNEAQLEKSRLLSDRFSAERPKGSFSTLEIQRTEQGDSAMYLCASSLTETYEQYFGPGTRLTVT.

The chain recombines TRBV6-6 with TRBJ2-7, with 12 bases fitting TRBD2. The junction had 8 bases not matched to a gene; V was cut back by 5 bases and J by 0 bases. Germline-derived CDR1 and CDR2 are MNHNY and SVGAGI (reference sequence). The CDR3 is made up of 17 amino acids. CDR3 nucleotide sequence: TGTGCCAGCAGTCCCCTAGCGGGAGGGGCCAGCTCCTACGAGCAGTACTTC. It encodes CASSPLAGGASSYEQYF.

This chain joins TRBV15 and TRBJ1-1; D may be TRBD1 (6 bases). V was clipped by 4 bases and J by 4 bases, with 10 bases between them. Germline lookup yields CDR1 LNHNV and CDR2 YYDKDF (reference sequence). This CDR3 has 13 residues. The CDR3 DNA sequence: TGTGCCACCAGCATTCAGGGGAGCACTGAAGCTTTCTTT. It specifies CATSIQGSTEAFF.

The CDR3 region has the DNA TGTGCCAGTAGTATATTTGCCCCCGGGACAGGGAGATATAGCAATCAGCCCCAGCATTTT. It codes for CASSIFAPGTGRYSNQPQHF. This chain links TRBV19 with TRBJ1-5, with 9 bases aligning to TRBD1. Germline V gene data show CDR1 as LNHDA and CDR2 as SQIVND (reference sequence). The V and J ends lost 2 bases and 0 bases, in that order; junction bases with no gene match: 14. The CDR3 is 20 amino acids.

V usage is TRBV15 and J usage is TRBJ2-3; possible D gene TRBD2, 6 bases. The CDR3 runs 13 residues. The germline V gene has CDR1 LNHNV and CDR2 YYDKDF (reference sequence). V gave up 7 bases and J gave up 6 bases, with 14 bases separating them. CDR3 nucleotides: TGTGCCACCACCCGGGACTCCGTGGATACGCAGTATTTT. Protein: CATTRDSVDTQYF.

This clone was observed a single time. The V and J genes are TRBV7-5 and TRBJ2-4; the DNA was not compared with TRBD1, the D call given in the table. TRBV7-5 is listed as a pseudogene. CDR3 size: 20 residues. The CDR3 coding sequence is TGTGCCAGAAGCTTAGGAGGCGGGGGACAGGGTTTCTTAGCCAAAAACATTCAGTACTTC. This encodes CARSLGGGGQGFLAKNIQYF.

The CDR3 spells CASSQDLLAREQYF. The DNA of the CDR3 is TGCGCCAGCAGCCAAGATCTCCTAGCTCGCGAGCAGTACTTC. The chain employs TRBV4-1 and TRBJ2-7; possibly TRBD2 for D (5 bases). V was shortened by 0 bases and J by 6 bases, with 12 bases between the two germline ends. The CDR3 extends over 14 amino acids. In germline, CDR1 is MGHRA, CDR2 YSYEKL.

This chain uses TRBV5-1 with TRBJ2-1, with 7 bases identical to TRBD2. The CDR3 consists of 14 residues. Per the germline V gene, CDR1 is SGHRS and CDR2 is YFSETQ. Trimming cost V 3 bases and J 7 bases; bases outside gene matches: 7. The CDR3 region has the DNA TGCGCCAGCAGCTGGGACTACCCTGTGAATGAGCAGTTCTTC. Translating it yields CASSWDYPVNEQFF.

V and J are TRBV30 and TRBJ2-7; TRBD2 is a possible D gene (6 bases). Trimming left V 1 base short and J 0 bases short, with 10 bases between. Germline-derived CDR1 and CDR2 are GTSNPN and SVGIG (reference sequence). The CDR3 runs to 14 residues. The CDR3 DNA reads as TGTGCCTGGAGTGACGGGGGTCTCTCCTACGAGCAGTACTTC. Its protein is CAWSDGGLSYEQYF.

The chain couples TRBV30 to TRBJ1-1; tentative D call: TRBD1 (6 bases). From germline, CDR1 is GTSNPN and CDR2 SVGIG (reference sequence). The CDR3 runs 15 residues. Trimming removed 0 bases from V and 7 bases from J, with 18 bases in between. The CDR3 region is CAWSVAVGGRSEAFF. DNA for the CDR3: TGTGCCTGGAGTGTCGCCGTGGGGGGGCGAAGTGAAGCTTTCTTT.

V usage is TRBV7-9 and J usage is TRBJ2-5, with 9 bases that match TRBD1. V was pared by 5 bases and J by 7 bases, with 5 bases of the junction left unmatched. The CDR3 sequence is 13 residues long. Germline CDR1 reads SEHNR; CDR2 reads FQNEAQ (reference sequence). The CDR3 nucleotides read TGTGCCAGCAGCCCTGGACAGGGGTGGACCCAGTACTTC. The encoded protein is CASSPGQGWTQYF.

In its sample, this clone was seen once. The chain recombines TRBV7-2 with TRBJ1-5; D unresolved. V was clipped by 1 base and J by 4 bases, with 8 bases between them. The CDR3 consists of 14 residues. Per germline, CDR1 SGHTA and CDR2 FQGNSA. The CDR3: CASSLVKENQPQHF. In DNA form, the CDR3 reads TGTGCCAGCAGCTTAGTTAAGGAGAATCAGCCCCAGCATTTT.

This chain uses TRBV3-1 (or the pseudogene TRBV3-2) with TRBJ2-1; 10 nucleotides line up with TRBD2. Germline trimming cut 4 bases from V and 4 bases from J; bases unmatched to any gene: 10. This CDR3 is 17 amino acids long. CDR1 is LGHDT, CDR2 YNNKEL, per germline (reference sequence). In nucleotides, the CDR3 is TGTGCCAGCAGCCCACTGACAAGCGGGAGGGGATACAATGAGCAGTTCTTC. Translating gives CASSPLTSGRGYNEQFF.

This clone has at least ten counts. CDR3 loop: CASSRPGLAGGQVMDEQFF. For the CDR3, the DNA is TGTGCCAGCAGTCGGCCGGGACTAGCGGGGGGCCAGGTGATGGATGAGCAGTTCTTC. The V call is TRBV28, the J call TRBJ2-1; 15 positions match TRBD2. V shed 5 bases and J 8 bases; nucleotides not matched to a gene: 16. Germline values: CDR1 MDHEN, CDR2 SYDVKM. The CDR3 is 19 amino acids.

The chain is built from TRBV6-5 and TRBJ1-5; TRBD1 agrees at 8 bases. This CDR3 contains 14 residues. The germline V gene encodes CDR1 MNHEY and CDR2 SVGAGI. V lost 5 bases and J lost 4; bases outside the gene matches: 4. CDR3 loop: CASSKDRANQPQHF. The CDR3 nucleotides are TGTGCCAGCAGTAAGGACAGGGCTAATCAGCCCCAGCATTTT.

This rearrangement joins TRBV6-5 to TRBJ1-3; 7 bases map to TRBD1. The J segment lost 2 bases and the V segment lost 6 bases, leaving 7 bases of the junction unmatched. Germline V lookup: CDR1 MNHEY, CDR2 SVGAGI. CDR3 size: 15 residues. The CDR3 loop is CASRYNRGPGNTIYF. Here the CDR3 DNA reads TGTGCCAGCAGGTACAACAGGGGACCTGGAAACACCATATATTTT.

The chain combines TRBV5-4 with TRBJ2-1; 13 bases match TRBD2. The CDR3 loop spans 16 amino acids. Looked up from germline, CDR1 is SGHNT and CDR2 is YYREEE (reference sequence). V lost 3 bases and J lost 7; bases outside the gene matches: 7. For the CDR3, the DNA is TGTGCCAGCAGCTCCGGACTAGCGGGAGCTAGTAATGAGCAGTTCTTC. This encodes CASSSGLAGASNEQFF.

The V gene is TRBV6-4, the J gene TRBJ1-1; 8 bases fit TRBD1. Germline values: CDR1 MRHNA, CDR2 SNTAGT. There are 16 residues in the CDR3. V lost 2 bases, J lost 1 base, and 6 bases stayed unmatched. The CDR3 is CASSDQGASSNTEAFF. The CDR3 bases are TGTGCCAGCAGTGACCAGGGGGCGTCTTCGAACACTGAAGCTTTCTTT.

This chain connects TRBV5-5 to TRBJ2-7, with 11 bases identical to TRBD2. The germline V gene encodes CDR1 SGHKS and CDR2 YYEKEE (reference sequence). J was trimmed by 3 bases and V by 5 bases; bases with no gene match: 4. This CDR3 spans 14 amino acids. This CDR3 is CASSLAGGRYEQYF. The CDR3 region has the DNA TGTGCCAGCAGTCTAGCGGGGGGCCGCTACGAGCAGTACTTC.

The gene calls are TRBV11-2 and TRBJ2-7; D may be TRBD2 (6 bases). Germline CDR1 reads SGHAT; CDR2 reads FQNNGV. V lost 3 bases and J 3 bases, leaving 9 bases between the germline ends. The CDR3 runs 13 residues. The CDR3 DNA reads TGTGCCAGCAGCTTTGCGGGAAGCTACGAGCAGTACTTC. The encoded protein is CASSFAGSYEQYF.

The chain links TRBV28 to TRBJ2-7; 7 bases align to TRBD1. Germline CDR1 reads MDHEN; CDR2 reads SYDVKM. The CDR3 totals 16 residues. V lost 4 bases, J lost 3 bases, and 12 bases stayed unmatched. CDR3 residues: CASSYPRQGKLYEQYF. The CDR3 DNA sequence: TGTGCCAGCAGTTACCCCCGACAGGGAAAACTCTACGAGCAGTACTTC.